This T cell receptor beta chain was observed in a study of T cell changes during pregnancy in multiple sclerosis. Measured with immunoSEQ multiplex PCR; TCRdb has only the in-frame clones, and not every one. This table has tens of thousands of clones, over 75% appearing once. There are many counts of this clone. The sample contains more than one DNA sequence encoding this CDR3. Trimming cost V 6 bases and J 0 bases, with 9 bases left between them. The CDR3 runs to 13 residues. The germline V gene has CDR1 SQVTM and CDR2 ANQGSEA. The specimen comprised CD8+ T cells from peripheral blood mononuclear cells, sampled in the second trimester of pregnancy. The genes are TRBV29-1 and TRBJ2-1; possible D gene TRBD2, 6 bases. The sequence derives from a female donor with multiple sclerosis, enrolled in a pregnancy study. The CDR3 sequence: CSVAGYSYNEQFF. CDR3 bases: TGCAGCGTCGCGGGATACTCCTACAATGAGCAGTTCTTC.